The TCR beta chain under discussion was sequenced for a study of PD-L1 blockade in urothelial cancer. At the level of the study: Blood was subjected to analysis at 3 weeks (second dose) and 6 weeks following treatment start.

The germline V gene has CDR1 LGHNA and CDR2 YSLEER. V was shortened by 2 bases and J by 5 bases, with 9 bases between the two germline ends. The CDR3 length is 14 residues. Here immunoSEQ multiplex PCR was the method, and the copy in TCRdb shows in-frame clones only, minus some. Of more than 40,000 clones in the sample, 85% to 90% were seen once. The rearrangement links TRBV4-3 to TRBJ2-2, with D possibly being TRBD2 (6 bases). This receptor was identified in a woman aged 60 to 75 with urothelial cancer. Sequences were derived from PBMCs, sampled around atezolizumab (anti-PD-L1) treatment. This CDR3 is CASSQLLATGELFF. DNA of the CDR3: TGCGCCAGCAGCCAACTACTAGCAACCGGGGAGCTGTTTTTT.